The next 18 T cell receptor beta chains were all read from a single sample in a study of PD-1 blockade in classical Hodgkin lymphoma. Assay used: immunoSEQ multiplex PCR; TCRdb lists only in-frame clones, some missing. The sample consists of approximately 110,000 clones, around nine tenths of them appearing once. Time point in this sample: cycle 4 day 1 (C4D1), after 6 weeks of nivolumab. All trial patients relapsed after autologous stem cell transplantation. The sequenced sample was peripheral blood mononuclear cells (PBMCs), obtained before the fourth cycle of nivolumab. Source of these receptors: a human donor with classical Hodgkin lymphoma.

The chain links TRBV4-1 to TRBJ2-7; D unresolved. CDR1 and CDR2 (germline): MGHRA, YSYEKL. The CDR3 runs to 13 residues. Trimming pared 3 bases from V and 5 bases from J, leaving 11 bases between. The CDR3 coding sequence is TGCGCCAGCAGCCACGTAGTTACGAACGAGCAGTACTTC. Encoded protein: CASSHVVTNEQYF.

The rearrangement joins TRBV6-6 to TRBJ2-7; TRBD1 matches 8 bases. From germline, CDR1 is MNHNY and CDR2 SVGAGI (reference sequence). The CDR3 contains 15 residues. V trimming: 2 bases; J trimming: 6 bases; junction bases outside the gene matches: 9. CDR3 amino acids: CASSYPQGGLGEQYF. The CDR3 DNA is TGTGCCAGCAGTTACCCACAGGGGGGACTCGGCGAGCAGTACTTC.

The V call is TRBV5-6, the J call TRBJ2-3; D may be TRBD2 (6 bases). Germline values: CDR1 SGHDT, CDR2 YYEEEE. CDR3 size: 16 residues. Trimming pared 0 bases from V and 2 bases from J, leaving 13 bases between. The CDR3 protein is CASSLASGLPTDTQYF. The CDR3 bases are TGTGCCAGCAGCTTGGCGTCGGGACTCCCCACAGATACGCAGTATTTT.

The chain has TRBV5-6 and TRBJ1-1; 7 bases map to TRBD1. Germline V gene lookup returns CDR1 SGHDT and CDR2 YYEEEE. The CDR3 runs to 15 residues. J gave up 3 bases and V 5 bases, and 10 bases lay outside the gene matches. The CDR3 protein is CASRGDREGDTEAFF. Here the CDR3 DNA reads TGTGCCAGCAGAGGAGACAGGGAGGGGGACACTGAAGCTTTCTTT. Using reference TRBV5-6 and TRBJ1-1 for the parts outside the CDR3, the full variable domain is DAGVTQSPTHLIKTRGQQVTLRCSPKSGHDTVSWYQQALGQGPQFIFQYYEEEERQRGNFPDRFSGHQFPNYSSELNVNALLLGDSALYLCASRGDREGDTEAFFGQGTRLTVV.

This clone was detected only once. The chain couples TRBV30 to TRBJ1-2; the match to TRBD1 covers 8 bases. Germline lookup yields CDR1 GTSNPN and CDR2 SVGIG (reference sequence). This CDR3 spans 13 amino acids. Trimming took 4 bases from V and 4 from J; bases not matched to a gene: 5. CDR3 in DNA: TGTGCCTGGAACCGGGACAGGCCCTATGGCTACACCTTC. As protein: CAWNRDRPYGYTF. The complete variable domain, with remaining parts taken from reference TRBV30 and TRBJ1-2, reads SQTIHQWPATLVQPVGSPLSLECTVEGTSNPNLYWYRQAAGRGLQLLFYSVGIGQISSEVPQNLSASRPQDRQFILSSKKLLLSDSGFYLCAWNRDRPYGYTFGSGTRLTVV.

The V gene is TRBV11-3, the J gene TRBJ2-3; TRBD1 agrees at 8 bases. The germline gives CDR1 SGHNT, CDR2 YENEEA. V shed 5 bases, J shed 2 bases, and the junction held 6 bases outside the gene matches. CDR3 length equals 15 residues. The chain's CDR3 is CASSQTGATTDTQYF. The CDR3 DNA reads as TGTGCCAGCAGCCAGACAGGGGCCACCACAGATACGCAGTATTTT.

The V gene is TRBV18, the J gene TRBJ1-2, with D possibly matching TRBD1 (6 bases). V was cut by 3 bases and J by 7 bases, with 30 bases left in between. Germline CDR1 and CDR2: KGHSH and LQKENI. The CDR3 runs 19 residues. CDR3 DNA sequence: TGTGCCAGCTCACCCCAGGCAGGACGTTACAGGGCTCGTTTCCGTGGCTACACCTTC. This encodes CASSPQAGRYRARFRGYTF.

The chain couples TRBV20-1 to TRBJ1-1; D is perhaps TRBD1 (6 bases). Deletions cut 4 bases from V and 10 bases from J, with 10 bases between. Germline V lookup: CDR1 DFQATT, CDR2 SNEGSKA (reference sequence). The CDR3 extends over 10 amino acids. DNA of the CDR3: TGCAGTGCTACTACAGGGACAGCTTTCTTT. Protein product: CSATTGTAFF.

Written as DNA, the CDR3 is TGCGCCAGCAGCTTGGCCGTGGGCACAGATACGCAGTATTTT. It specifies CASSLAVGTDTQYF. The V call is TRBV5-1, the J call TRBJ2-3; D not certain. V lost 0 bases, J lost 1 base, and 6 bases lay in between. The CDR3 loop spans 14 amino acids. Germline V gives CDR1 SGHRS, CDR2 YFSETQ.

V is TRBV18 and J is TRBJ2-5; D is possibly TRBD1 (6 bases). The germline gives CDR1 KGHSH, CDR2 LQKENI. Trimming pared 4 bases from V and 4 bases from J, leaving 16 bases between. This CDR3 spans 15 amino acids. CDR3: CASSQNRGQGETQYF. The CDR3 region has the DNA TGTGCCAGCTCACAAAACCGGGGACAAGGAGAGACCCAGTACTTC.

The genes are TRBV30 and TRBJ2-3; D might be TRBD2 (6 bases). The CDR3 totals 14 residues. V lost 0 bases, J lost 8 bases, and 15 bases lay in between. CDR1 GTSNPN and CDR2 SVGIG come from the germline V gene (reference sequence). This CDR3 is CAWSVTAEGVTQYF. In DNA, the CDR3 is TGTGCCTGGAGTGTAACCGCGGAGGGAGTTACGCAGTATTTT.

V is TRBV19 and J is TRBJ2-3, with D possibly being TRBD2 (6 bases). This CDR3 has 15 amino acids. V lost 3 bases to trimming and J lost 6 bases, with 16 bases between them. In germline, CDR1 is LNHDA, CDR2 SQIVND (reference sequence). The CDR3 DNA sequence: TGTGCCAGTAGTATTGCGGGACGGTCACTGGATACGCAGTATTTT. Amino acids: CASSIAGRSLDTQYF.

The chain carries TRBV6-1 and TRBJ1-3, with D possibly being TRBD1 (6 bases). The CDR3 length is 17 residues. V lost 3 bases and J 1 base, leaving 16 bases between the germline ends. Germline values: CDR1 MNHNS, CDR2 SASEGT. CDR3 protein: CASSDRTDRRSGNTIYF. The CDR3 DNA reads TGTGCCAGCAGTGATAGGACAGACAGAAGGTCTGGAAACACCATATATTTT.

The chain couples TRBV5-6 to TRBJ2-1; D gene unclear. The V gene's germline CDR1 is SGHDT and CDR2 YYEEEE. Trimming shortened V by 2 bases and J by 8 bases, and 11 bases separated the two germline ends. The CDR3 consists of 13 residues. The CDR3 here is CASSFGRRDEQFF. For the CDR3, the DNA is TGTGCCAGCAGCTTCGGGCGAAGGGATGAGCAGTTCTTC.

V usage is TRBV29-1 and J usage is TRBJ2-5, with D possibly being TRBD2 (5 bases). Trimming took off 4 bases at V and 5 bases at J, with 8 bases between the two ends. The CDR3 totals 11 residues. Germline values: CDR1 SQVTM, CDR2 ANQGSEA. The CDR3 loop reads CSVAERETQYF. The CDR3 DNA reads TGCAGCGTTGCTGAGCGGGAGACCCAGTACTTC.

V is TRBV5-4 and J is TRBJ2-6, with D perhaps given as TRBD1 or TRBD2 (6 bases each). CDR3 length equals 19 residues. V was shortened by 0 bases and J by 1 base, with 17 bases between the two germline ends. The germline V gene has CDR1 SGHNT and CDR2 YYREEE (reference sequence). The CDR3, as DNA: TGTGCCAGCAGCTTGGTGTCCGGGGGCGCTAGGTCTGGGGCCAACGTCCTGACTTTC. Amino acid sequence: CASSLVSGGARSGANVLTF.

This chain joins TRBV7-9 and TRBJ1-5; 9 bases are shared with TRBD1. The CDR3 totals 14 residues. The J segment lost 6 bases and the V segment lost 5 bases, leaving 5 bases of the junction unmatched. Looked up from germline, CDR1 is SEHNR and CDR2 is FQNEAQ (reference sequence). The CDR3 DNA reads as TGTGCCAGCAGCCTGGGGACAGGGAGTCAGCCCCAGCATTTT. Protein product: CASSLGTGSQPQHF.

The genes are TRBV4-1 and TRBJ2-1; tentatively, D is TRBD2 (6 bases). V dropped 6 bases and J dropped 5 bases, with 32 bases sitting between them. In germline, CDR1 is MGHRA, CDR2 YSYEKL. The CDR3 totals 20 residues. The CDR3 spells CASRRRDLPARFQQNNEQFF. The CDR3 DNA reads TGCGCCAGCAGGCGGAGGGACCTTCCCGCCCGATTTCAGCAAAACAATGAGCAGTTCTTC.